Detailed here is one T cell receptor beta chain. Assay used: immunoSEQ multiplex PCR; TCRdb lists only in-frame clones, some missing. The table lists approximately 27,000 clones, about 80% of them singletons. V lost 3 bases to trimming and J lost 6 bases; unmatched junction nucleotides: 14. The CDR3 runs 16 residues. In germline, CDR1 is GTSNPN, CDR2 SVGIG (reference sequence). The sample belongs to a study of chemoradiotherapy in HPV16-positive cancers. The genes are TRBV30 and TRBJ1-2; 9 bases match TRBD1. Here the sequenced sample was blood, taken from a patient who underwent chemoradiotherapy. The clonotype originates from a human donor with HPV-associated anogenital cancer. The CDR3 loop reads CAWRARGQGIMDGYTF. CDR3 nucleotides: TGTGCCTGGAGGGCCAGGGGACAGGGCATAATGGATGGCTACACCTTC.